What follows describes a single T cell receptor (beta chain). No antigen is known for it. The sample belongs to a study of post-analysis software for immune sequencing data. Study at large: Included among the disease courses, which were recorded for the cohort, were relapsing-remitting, secondary progressive and progressive-relapsing multiple sclerosis. Study conclusions and caveats: Included in a set of four or five TRBV segments more frequent in patients than controls were TRBV5-6, TRBV5-1 and TRBV20-1. Patients with multiple sclerosis recorded significantly lower normalized Chao1 diversity than controls, the study found. Strong co-clustering by F measure linked samples that shared a preparation batch.

Per germline, CDR1 DFQATT and CDR2 SNEGSKA (reference sequence). This CDR3 region has 14 residues. Trimming removed 1 base from V and 0 bases from J, with 7 bases in between. Libraries were made from TCR beta cDNA, and they carried unique molecular identifiers. TCRdb re-called the PCR reads with MiXCR, one entry per CDR3 protein. The data contain about 560,000 distinct CDR3 sequences, around 44% of them singletons. This sequence was found in a girl between 5 and 17 years old with multiple sclerosis. Sequencing was performed on blood. This chain uses TRBV20-1 with TRBJ2-1; D remains ambiguous. CDR3 residues: CSARGQTSYNEQFF. CDR3 nucleotide sequence: TGCAGTGCTAGAGGCCAGACCTCCTACAATGAGCAGTTCTTC.